A selection of T cell receptor beta chains follows, all from one sample in a study of cytomegalovirus exposure and HLA in healthy donors. Measured with immunoSEQ multiplex PCR; TCRdb has only the in-frame clones, and not every one. The sample has under 250,000 clones, roughly 83% seen once. Input material: PBMCs. These receptors all stem from a young woman in good health and CMV-seronegative. The CDR3 runs from the conserved cysteine through the conserved F or W. Each record gives: CDR3 protein, CDR3 DNA, V gene, D gene, J gene, clone size. A D gene is named only where the DNA matches it firmly. Clone sizes are given selectively: once, few, many, or a class where the clone is expanded.

CDR3aa: CAWRLYTSAAFF
CDR3nt: TGTGCCTGGAGATTGTATACATCCGCAGCTTTCTTT
v_gene: TRBV30
d_gene: -
j_gene: TRBJ1-1
abundance: few

CDR3aa: CASSQVDRVGYGYTF
CDR3nt: TGCGCCAGCAGCCAAGTGGACAGGGTTGGATATGGCTACACCTTC
v_gene: TRBV4-1
d_gene: TRBD1
j_gene: TRBJ1-2
abundance: -

CDR3aa: CASSLGGSVEKLFF
CDR3nt: TGCGCCAGCAGCTTGGGAGGGTCTGTTGAAAAACTGTTTTTT
v_gene: TRBV5-1
d_gene: -
j_gene: TRBJ1-4
abundance: -

CDR3aa: CASRRDRMNTEAFF
CDR3nt: TGTGCCAGTAGGAGGGACAGAATGAACACTGAAGCTTTCTTT
v_gene: TRBV19
d_gene: TRBD1
j_gene: TRBJ1-1
abundance: few

CDR3aa: CASSLWTARQFRNEQFF
CDR3nt: TGTGCCAGCAGTTTATGGACCGCGCGACAGTTTAGGAATGAGCAGTTCTTC
v_gene: TRBV27
d_gene: -
j_gene: TRBJ2-1
abundance: -

CDR3aa: CASSLDGVNQPQHF
CDR3nt: TGTGCCAGCAGCTTGGACGGAGTCAATCAGCCCCAGCATTTT
v_gene: TRBV5-4
d_gene: -
j_gene: TRBJ1-5
abundance: few

CDR3aa: CASSSLVQGGTEAFF
CDR3nt: TGTGCCAGCAGCTCGCTCGTACAGGGAGGGACTGAAGCTTTCTTT
v_gene: TRBV7-6
d_gene: -
j_gene: TRBJ1-1
abundance: -

CDR3aa: CASSQDMSQDSYEQYF
CDR3nt: TGTGCCAGCAGCCAAGATATGAGTCAGGATTCCTACGAGCAGTACTTC
v_gene: TRBV14
d_gene: -
j_gene: TRBJ2-7
abundance: -

CDR3aa: CAISEDERTAGISEQFF
CDR3nt: TGTGCCATCAGTGAGGATGAGCGGACAGCCGGGATCAGTGAGCAGTTCTTC
v_gene: TRBV10-3
d_gene: -
j_gene: TRBJ2-1
abundance: -

CDR3aa: CASSAWTGGNTIYF
CDR3nt: TGTGCCAGCAGCGCTTGGACAGGAGGAAACACCATATATTTT
v_gene: TRBV7-2
d_gene: TRBD1
j_gene: TRBJ1-3
abundance: -

CDR3aa: CASRDIKQETQYF
CDR3nt: TGTGCCAGCCGGGACATCAAACAAGAGACCCAGTACTTC
v_gene: TRBV2
d_gene: -
j_gene: TRBJ2-5
abundance: -

CDR3aa: CASSSGRVAKNIQYF
CDR3nt: TGTGCCAGCAGTTCCGGGAGAGTAGCCAAAAACATTCAGTACTTC
v_gene: TRBV28
d_gene: -
j_gene: TRBJ2-4
abundance: -

CDR3aa: CAWGVSDYEQYF
CDR3nt: TGTGCCTGGGGAGTTTCAGATTACGAGCAGTACTTC
v_gene: TRBV30
d_gene: -
j_gene: TRBJ2-7
abundance: -

CDR3aa: CAWNLGGRRDGYTF
CDR3nt: TGTGCCTGGAATTTGGGGGGGCGCCGAGATGGCTACACCTTC
v_gene: TRBV30
d_gene: -
j_gene: TRBJ1-2
abundance: -

CDR3aa: CASSLLGLAGAITGELFF
CDR3nt: TGTGCCAGCAGCTTGTTGGGACTAGCGGGAGCCATCACCGGGGAGCTGTTTTTT
v_gene: TRBV5-5
d_gene: TRBD2
j_gene: TRBJ2-2
abundance: -

CDR3aa: CASMTGPEAFF
CDR3nt: TGTGCCAGCATGACGGGCCCTGAAGCTTTCTTT
v_gene: TRBV25-1
d_gene: -
j_gene: TRBJ1-1
abundance: -

CDR3aa: CASSVEGGPDGYTF
CDR3nt: TGTGCCAGCAGCGTAGAGGGAGGTCCTGATGGCTACACCTTC
v_gene: TRBV9
d_gene: -
j_gene: TRBJ1-2
abundance: -

CDR3aa: CATSRDLSNSPLHF
CDR3nt: TGTGCCACCAGCAGAGATCTGAGTAATTCACCCCTCCACTTT
v_gene: TRBV15
d_gene: -
j_gene: TRBJ1-6
abundance: -

CDR3aa: CASSPAGEDYGYTF
CDR3nt: TGTGCCAGCTCACCCGCCGGGGAGGACTATGGCTACACCTTC
v_gene: TRBV18
d_gene: -
j_gene: TRBJ1-2
abundance: -

CDR3aa: CASSLGSHNEQFF
CDR3nt: TGTGCCAGCAGCTTGGGGTCACACAATGAGCAGTTCTTC
v_gene: TRBV7-6
d_gene: -
j_gene: TRBJ2-1
abundance: -

CDR3aa: CASSEGLGQNEKLFF
CDR3nt: TGCGCCAGCAGTGAGGGCTTGGGCCAAAATGAAAAACTGTTTTTT
v_gene: TRBV10-2
d_gene: -
j_gene: TRBJ1-4
abundance: once

CDR3aa: CASSRGLVDGLNTEAFF
CDR3nt: TGCGCCAGCAGCCGAGGGCTGGTCGACGGCTTGAACACTGAAGCTTTCTTT
v_gene: TRBV10-1
d_gene: -
j_gene: TRBJ1-1
abundance: once

CDR3aa: CASSSGRDTEAFF
CDR3nt: TGTGCCAGCAGTTCGGGGCGCGACACTGAAGCTTTCTTT
v_gene: TRBV27
d_gene: -
j_gene: TRBJ1-1
abundance: -

CDR3aa: CASSFGRSNQPQHF
CDR3nt: TGTGCCAGCAGCTTCGGACGCAGCAATCAGCCCCAGCATTTT
v_gene: TRBV27
d_gene: -
j_gene: TRBJ1-5
abundance: -